Following are 31 T cell receptor beta chains from one sample sequenced in a study of blood T cell repertoires in COVID-19 (dated by TCRdb to between 2020 and 2021). The library was obtained by the immunoSEQ multiplex PCR assay. In its TCRdb copy, this immuneACCESS table keeps in-frame sequences only and misses some clones. Where compared with another copy, unresolved V genes explain less than half of these, and the others have no known cause. The sample yields about 360,000 clones; less than 90% were counted once. Jointly, the top ten make up under 8.5% of the sample. Sequenced input: peripheral blood. The receptors come from a woman aged 60 to 75 with COVID-19, enrolled during active disease.

This clone has only one observation. The chain recombines TRBV5-1 with TRBJ2-7; tentative D call: TRBD1 (5 bases). The CDR3 has 13 amino acids. Germline CDR1 is SGHRS and CDR2 is YFSETQ. V lost 6 bases to trimming and J lost 2 bases, with 12 bases between them. The CDR3 spells CASNPGSAYEQYF. CDR3 nucleotide sequence: TGCGCCAGCAATCCAGGGTCCGCCTACGAGCAGTACTTC.

The V and J genes are TRBV5-1 and TRBJ2-7; 9 bases are a match to TRBD1. Trimming at V came to 3 bases and at J to 7 bases, leaving 8 bases not matched to a gene. The CDR3 runs to 14 residues. Germline CDR1 is SGHRS and CDR2 is YFSETQ. CDR3 in amino acids: CASSWGQGGGEQYF. The DNA for the CDR3 is TGCGCCAGCAGCTGGGGACAGGGAGGGGGAGAGCAGTACTTC.

As DNA, the CDR3 is TGTGCCAGCAGCTTACAGGACACCCTCTACTACGAGCAGTACTTC. This translates into CASSLQDTLYYEQYF. This chain uses TRBV5-6 with TRBJ2-7; weak D call: TRBD1 (5 bases). Germline V CDR1 and CDR2: SGHDT, YYEEEE. V was pared by 2 bases and J by 3 bases, with 15 bases between. The CDR3 is made up of 15 amino acids. Supplemented by reference TRBV5-6 and TRBJ2-7, the full variable domain reads DAGVTQSPTHLIKTRGQQVTLRCSPKSGHDTVSWYQQALGQGPQFIFQYYEEEERQRGNFPDRFSGHQFPNYSSELNVNALLLGDSALYLCASSLQDTLYYEQYFGPGTRLTVT.

Concerning this clone: Within the sample, other DNA sequences also encode this same CDR3. V is TRBV28 and J is TRBJ2-7, with D uncertain. The germline CDR1 and CDR2 sequences are MDHEN and SYDVKM. The ends were cut back, 3 bases at V and 2 bases at J, with 2 bases in the middle. This CDR3 is 11 amino acids long. The CDR3, as DNA: TGTGCCAGCAGTTTCACCTACGAGCAGTACTTC. It specifies CASSFTYEQYF.

This chain joins TRBV19 and TRBJ1-2; TRBD1 might be the D (6 bases). V shed 5 bases and J shed 0 bases, with 13 bases lying between them. Germline V gene lookup returns CDR1 LNHDA and CDR2 SQIVND (reference sequence). The CDR3 runs to 15 residues. In DNA form, the CDR3 reads TGTGCCAGTAGTCCCGGACAGACGACTAACTATGGCTACACCTTC. The encoded protein is CASSPGQTTNYGYTF.

This clone was counted a single time. J is TRBJ2-6 and V is TRBV7-8; possible D gene TRBD1, 6 bases. Per germline, CDR1 SGHVS and CDR2 FQNEAQ. The ends were cut back, 1 base at V and 2 bases at J, with 6 bases in the middle. CDR3 size: 15 residues. CDR3: CASSLGQAGANVLTF. CDR3 bases: TGTGCCAGCAGCTTAGGACAGGCTGGGGCCAACGTCCTGACTTTC.

This chain connects TRBV5-5 to TRBJ2-1, with 10 bases lining up with TRBD1. CDR1 SGHKS and CDR2 YYEKEE come from the germline V gene (reference sequence). J gave up 7 bases and V 0 bases, and 10 bases lay outside the gene matches. The length of the CDR3 is 17 residues. CDR3 bases: TGTGCCAGCAGCTTGGCTAGGTTGGAGGACAGGGGGAATGAGCAGTTCTTC. This codes for CASSLARLEDRGNEQFF. The whole variable domain, remainder taken from reference TRBV5-5 and TRBJ2-1, is DAGVTQSPTHLIKTRGQQVTLRCSPISGHKSVSWYQQVLGQGPQFIFQYYEKEERGRGNFPDRFSARQFPNYSSELNVNALLLGDSALYLCASSLARLEDRGNEQFFGPGTRLTVL.

This chain links TRBV7-2 with TRBJ2-7; the D gene is possibly TRBD2 (6 bases). Trimming took 2 bases from V and 4 from J, leaving 12 bases between them. The germline CDR1 and CDR2 sequences are SGHTA and FQGNSA. The length of the CDR3 is 14 residues. The CDR3 is CASSLNTGVYEQYF. CDR3 in DNA: TGTGCCAGCAGCTTAAATACGGGGGTGTACGAGCAGTACTTC.

The chain combines TRBV12-5 with TRBJ2-2, with D perhaps matching TRBD2 (5 bases). V was shortened by 1 base and J by 5 bases, with 14 bases between the two germline ends. The germline gives CDR1 LGHNT, CDR2 FRNRAP. CDR3 length: 16 amino acids. CDR3: CASGLGRRTSTGELFF. CDR3 sequence (DNA): TGTGCTAGTGGTTTGGGTCGAAGGACTTCTACCGGGGAGCTGTTTTTT.

This CDR3 is CAISRDYGYTF. CDR3 nucleotides: TGTGCCATCAGCCGGGACTATGGCTACACCTTC. V is TRBV10-3 and J is TRBJ1-2; D ambiguous. This CDR3 is 11 amino acids long. With 6 bases removed from V and 3 bases from J, the gap between germline ends came to 5 bases. Germline V gene lookup returns CDR1 ENHRY and CDR2 SYGVKD.

The rearrangement uses TRBV4-3 and TRBJ2-4; 10 bases match TRBD2. Germline assignment: CDR1 LGHNA and CDR2 YSLEER. With 1 base clipped from V and 1 base from J, the junction kept 13 bases outside the gene matches. The CDR3 is 20 residues long. CDR3 DNA: TGCGCCAGCAGCCAAGCTTTCCCGGGACTGACTAGCGGGGCCAAAAACATTCAGTACTTC. Residues: CASSQAFPGLTSGAKNIQYF.

The chain is built from TRBV27 and TRBJ1-2, with no clear D. V shed 4 bases and J shed 2 bases, with 20 bases lying between them. Germline CDR1 and CDR2: MNHEY and SMNVEV (reference sequence). There are 17 residues in the CDR3. CDR3 residues: CASSSRPGGGINYGYTF. CDR3 nucleotides: TGTGCCAGCAGTTCACGCCCCGGTGGCGGAATAAACTATGGCTACACCTTC.

The chain couples TRBV6-5 to TRBJ2-7, with D hard to call. The germline V and J ends were trimmed by 6 bases and 5 bases, with 11 bases remaining between them. This CDR3 is built from 12 residues. Germline CDR1 is MNHEY and CDR2 is SVGAGI. Written as DNA, the CDR3 is TGTGCCAGCAGGGTCTGGCCCCACGAGCAGTACTTC. Protein product: CASRVWPHEQYF.

V usage is TRBV7-3 and J usage is TRBJ1-1; the match to TRBD1 covers 8 bases. Germline V gene lookup returns CDR1 SGHTA and CDR2 FQGTGA. The ends lost 5 bases at V and 3 bases at J; junction bases unmatched: 5. There are 14 residues in the CDR3. The CDR3 is CASSQGAWDTEAFF. The CDR3 DNA is TGTGCCAGCAGCCAGGGGGCATGGGACACTGAAGCTTTCTTT.

The chain couples TRBV9 to TRBJ1-4; tentatively, D is TRBD1 (5 bases). The CDR3 covers 15 residues. The V end was cut by 5 bases, the J end by 8 bases, with 19 bases between. CDR1 SGDLS and CDR2 YYNGEE come from the germline V gene. As DNA, the CDR3 is TGTGCCAGCAGAAACAGACGGGGGTCCTCGGAAAAACTGTTTTTT. Its protein product is CASRNRRGSSEKLFF.

The DNA of the CDR3 is TGTGCCAGCAGCGCCCGTCCGGGACAGAACACTGAAGCTTTCTTT. This encodes CASSARPGQNTEAFF. The chain joins TRBV21-1 to TRBJ1-1; the table's D call TRBD1 went unverified against the DNA. TRBV21-1 is designated a pseudogene. This CDR3 region has 15 residues.

The J gene is TRBJ1-1, the V gene TRBV4-1; D uncertain. Germline V CDR1 and CDR2: MGHRA, YSYEKL. The V end was cut by 0 bases, the J end by 5 bases, with 13 bases between. There are 15 residues in the CDR3. The DNA for the CDR3 is TGCGCCAGCAGCCAAGAGCGGGCAGCGAGGACTGAAGCTTTCTTT. As protein: CASSQERAARTEAFF.

V gene TRBV10-3 combines with J gene TRBJ2-2, with 9 nucleotides matching TRBD1. V was pared by 5 bases and J by 0 bases, with 13 bases of the junction left unmatched. The CDR3 extends over 19 amino acids. In germline, CDR1 is ENHRY, CDR2 SYGVKD. Written as DNA, the CDR3 is TGTGCCATCAGTCCGACAGGGGGTTTCACACTTGCGAACACCGGGGAGCTGTTTTTT. It translates to CAISPTGGFTLANTGELFF.

This clone was recorded only once. This chain uses TRBV7-2 with TRBJ2-2; 7 nucleotides align to TRBD1. With V trimmed by 3 bases and J by 3 bases, 4 bases remained unmatched. The CDR3 consists of 15 residues. Germline assignment: CDR1 SGHTA and CDR2 FQGNSA. For the CDR3, the DNA is TGTGCCAGCAGCTTTGACAGGGTGGACACCGGGGAGCTGTTTTTT. It is translated as CASSFDRVDTGELFF.

This rearrangement joins TRBV24-1 to TRBJ1-2; D is perhaps TRBD1 (5 bases). In germline, CDR1 is KGHDR, CDR2 SFDVKD. This CDR3 is built from 16 residues. Trimming cost V 3 bases and J 6 bases, with 19 bases left between them. This CDR3 is CATSDPTPRVPHGYTF. CDR3 bases: TGTGCCACCAGTGATCCGACGCCCAGGGTCCCTCATGGCTACACCTTC.

Here the CDR3 DNA reads TGTGCCAGTAGTCTGCTTGGGGGGGCCCATCAGCCCCAGCATTTT. It codes for CASSLLGGAHQPQHF. The rearrangement links TRBV19 to TRBJ1-5; D is possibly TRBD1 (6 bases). With 5 bases removed from V and 5 bases from J, the gap between germline ends came to 16 bases. CDR1 LNHDA and CDR2 SQIVND come from the germline V gene (reference sequence). The CDR3 extends over 15 amino acids.

The gene calls are TRBV6-2 or TRBV6-3 and TRBJ1-2; 12 bases line up with TRBD1. Looked up from germline, CDR1 is MNHEY and CDR2 is SVGEGT. J gave up 1 base and V 4 bases, and 10 bases lay outside the gene matches. This CDR3 has 18 residues. The CDR3 is CASSSPPGTGGVNYGYTF. CDR3 coding DNA: TGTGCCAGCAGTTCCCCACCCGGGACAGGGGGCGTTAACTATGGCTACACCTTC.

The chain is built from TRBV18 and TRBJ2-7; 12 bases fit TRBD2. The J segment lost 0 bases and the V segment lost 5 bases, leaving 8 bases of the junction unmatched. From germline, CDR1 is KGHSH and CDR2 LQKENI. The CDR3 is made up of 17 amino acids. The CDR3 here is CASSTTSGGASSYEQYF. CDR3 in DNA: TGTGCCAGCTCAACGACTAGCGGGGGCGCAAGCTCCTACGAGCAGTACTTC.

This chain uses TRBV7-2 with TRBJ2-2, with no clear D. V lost 2 bases and J 5 bases, leaving 18 bases between the germline ends. The CDR3 sequence is 17 residues long. The germline V gene encodes CDR1 SGHTA and CDR2 FQGNSA. The chain's CDR3 is CASSLSRIHARTGELFF. The CDR3 nucleotides read TGTGCCAGCAGCTTATCCCGAATCCACGCGAGAACCGGGGAGCTGTTTTTT.

The chain recombines TRBV5-8 with TRBJ2-2; TRBD1 matches 12 bases. Germline CDR1 and CDR2: SGHTS and YDEGEE. J lost 3 bases, V lost 4 bases, and 4 bases had no gene match. The CDR3 covers 16 residues. For the CDR3, the DNA is TGTGCCAGCAGCCGGGACAGGGGGCTCTACACCGGGGAGCTGTTTTTT. It is translated as CASSRDRGLYTGELFF.

This clone was counted only a few times. The rearrangement joins TRBV30 to TRBJ1-3; TRBD1 aligns across 8 bases. V was pared by 1 base and J by 0 bases, with 2 bases of the junction left unmatched. The germline gives CDR1 GTSNPN, CDR2 SVGIG (reference sequence). The CDR3 consists of 15 residues. CDR3 protein: CAWSETGGSGNTIYF. The CDR3 bases are TGTGCCTGGAGTGAAACAGGGGGCTCTGGAAACACCATATATTTT. Full variable domain (rest looked up from reference TRBV30 and TRBJ1-3): SQTIHQWPATLVQPVGSPLSLECTVEGTSNPNLYWYRQAAGRGLQLLFYSVGIGQISSEVPQNLSASRPQDRQFILSSKKLLLSDSGFYLCAWSETGGSGNTIYFGEGSWLTVV.

The chain combines TRBV23-1 with TRBJ2-7; a possible D gene is TRBD2 (5 bases). TRBV23-1 falls under the ORF class, with uncertain function. The CDR3 sequence is 8 residues long. The CDR3 DNA reads as TGCGCCAGCAGTCAAACTAGTGTC. Translation: CASSQTSV.

This clone was counted once. The J gene is TRBJ2-4, the V gene TRBV4-3, with 15 bases lining up with TRBD2. This CDR3 comprises 18 residues. Germline V lookup: CDR1 LGHNA, CDR2 YSLEER. V dropped 4 bases and J dropped 6; count of bases not matched to a gene: 10. CDR3 sequence (DNA): TGCGCCAGCAGCCCCCTCCCCGGGACTAGCGGGGGGTCAAACATTCAGTACTTC. Protein: CASSPLPGTSGGSNIQYF.

This clone is a singleton in its sample. This chain uses TRBV7-9 with TRBJ1-6; D may be TRBD1 (6 bases). This CDR3 has 15 residues. Germline CDR1 is SEHNR and CDR2 is FQNEAQ (reference sequence). The V end lost 1 base, the J end lost 8 bases, and 12 bases lay between the germline ends. The DNA of the CDR3 is TGTGCCAGCAGCTTAGTCCGGGCAGGGGATTCACCCCTCCACTTT. Its translation: CASSLVRAGDSPLHF.

The chain links TRBV2 to TRBJ2-7, with a weak D call TRBD2 (6 bases). This CDR3 is 11 amino acids long. V was shortened by 4 bases and J by 5 bases, with 6 bases between the two germline ends. Germline assignment: CDR1 SNHLY and CDR2 FYNNEI. CDR3 loop: CASSGEDEQYF. The CDR3 DNA sequence: TGTGCCAGCAGTGGGGAGGACGAGCAGTACTTC.

The rearrangement joins TRBV20-1 to TRBJ2-1; 8 positions match TRBD2. CDR1 and CDR2 from the germline V gene are DFQATT and SNEGSKA (reference sequence). The CDR3 length is 16 residues. V shed 3 bases, J shed 0 bases, and the junction held 7 bases outside the gene matches. The chain's CDR3 is CSASAPGGSSYNEQFF. CDR3 DNA: TGCAGTGCTAGTGCCCCGGGGGGGAGCTCCTACAATGAGCAGTTCTTC.